A selection of T cell receptor beta chains follows, all from one sample in a study of T cells in Graves' hyperthyroidism and ophthalmopathy. TCRdb passed the multiplex PCR reads through MiXCR, listing each CDR3 protein once. The sample has 390,000 or so distinct CDR3 sequences; roughly 15% are singletons. The sample comprised blood. All receptors derive from a man younger than 35 with Graves' ophthalmopathy. CDR3s include the opening cysteine and the closing phenylalanine or tryptophan. A D gene is named only where the DNA matches it firmly. Clone size is not always given. Where it is, it says once, few, many or a class for expanded clones.

v_gene	j_gene	abundance	d_gene	CDR3nt	CDR3aa
TRBV5-1	TRBJ1-2	many	NA	TGCGCCAGCAGCCAGTATACTCGAGGGTGGTTTCCCTATGGCTACACCTTC	CASSQYTRGWFPYGYTF
TRBV29-1	TRBJ2-7	few	TRBD1	TGCAGCGTGACCGGGACAGGGGGCCTTGAGCAGTACTTC	CSVTGTGGLEQYF
TRBV6-5	TRBJ2-1	NA	TRBD2	TGTGCCAGCAGTTACACTAGCGGGAGTGGACTTGGTAATAATGAGCAGTTCTTC	CASSYTSGSGLGNNEQFF
TRBV2	TRBJ2-1	NA	TRBD2	TGTGCCAGCAGCCTAGCGGGAGCGGGCGATGAGCAGTTCTTC	CASSLAGAGDEQFF
TRBV7-9	TRBJ2-3	many	TRBD2	TGTGCCAGCAGGGAATCTAGCGGGCACAACACAGATACGCAGTATTTT	CASRESSGHNTDTQYF
TRBV6-1	TRBJ2-4	many	TRBD1	TGTGCCAGCGGGACAGGTTCCATTCAGTACTTC	CASGTGSIQYF
TRBV6-1	TRBJ2-3	many	TRBD2	TGTGCCAGCAGTAGAGGACTAGAGAAGACTACAGATACGCAGTATTTT	CASSRGLEKTTDTQYF
TRBV4-1	TRBJ2-7	few	NA	TGCGCCAGCAGCCAAAAGGTTTCAGTTAGCTCCTACGAGCAGTACTTC	CASSQKVSVSSYEQYF
TRBV3-1	TRBJ1-3	many	NA	TGTGCCACCAGACAGGACTCCGGAAACACCATATATTTT	CATRQDSGNTIYF
TRBV7-2	TRBJ1-5	many	NA	TGTGCCAGCAGCTTAGACGAGAGACAGCCCCAGCATTTT	CASSLDERQPQHF
TRBV5-1	TRBJ1-4	many	NA	TGCGCCAGCAGCTTGGGTACAACTAATGAAAAACTGTTTTTT	CASSLGTTNEKLFF
TRBV2	TRBJ2-1	once	TRBD2	TGTGCCAGCAGTGATCCGGGACTAGCGGGGACTAACTACAATGAGCAGTTCTTC	CASSDPGLAGTNYNEQFF
TRBV5-1	TRBJ1-2	many	NA	TGCGCCAGCAGCTTGGGCGCGGCTTCCTATGGCTACACCTTC	CASSLGAASYGYTF
TRBV12-3/TRBV12-4	TRBJ2-7	many	TRBD1	TGTGCCAGCAGCCGGGACAGCTCCTACGAGCAGTACTTC	CASSRDSSYEQYF
TRBV5-6	TRBJ2-7	few	NA	TGTGCCAGCAGCTCCGGGACTCCCTCCTACGAGCAGTACTTC	CASSSGTPSYEQYF
TRBV3-1	TRBJ1-6	many	NA	TGTGCCAGCAGCCAGCTCTGGGATTCACCCCTCCACTTT	CASSQLWDSPLHF
TRBV6-1	TRBJ1-2	many	NA	TGTGCCAGCAGGGGGTCAGAAGCTGGTGGCTACACCTTC	CASRGSEAGGYTF
TRBV19	TRBJ2-3	NA	NA	TGTGCCAGTAGTTTGATCAAACACACAGATACGCAGTATTTT	CASSLIKHTDTQYF
TRBV20-1	TRBJ2-5	NA	TRBD2	TGCAGTGCCGCCCTAGCGGGGGGCCCGACCCAGTACTTC	CSAALAGGPTQYF
TRBV11-2	TRBJ2-1	NA	TRBD1	TGTGCCAGCAGCTTAGCTGGACAGGGGGCGTCTAATGAGCAGTTCTTC	CASSLAGQGASNEQFF
TRBV2	TRBJ2-7	many	NA	TGTGCCAGCAGTGTGAGGTATTCCCTCGAGCAGTACTTC	CASSVRYSLEQYF
TRBV9	TRBJ2-5	many	TRBD1	TGTGCCAGCAGCGCCGGGACAGGGGAAGAGACCCAGTACTTC	CASSAGTGEETQYF
TRBV11-3	TRBJ2-1	many	NA	TGTGCCAGCAGCCCGAGCGGTGGGTGGGCCTACAATGAGCAGTTCTTC	CASSPSGGWAYNEQFF
TRBV19	TRBJ1-5	NA	NA	TGTGCCAGTAGTATAGGAGACAGTAGCAATCAGCCCCAGCATTTT	CASSIGDSSNQPQHF
TRBV29-1	TRBJ2-3	many	TRBD2	TGCAGCACCATAGCGGGAGAAGCAGATACGCAGTATTTT	CSTIAGEADTQYF
TRBV30	TRBJ2-3	many	NA	TGTGCCTGGAGTGTTCGGGCGGGAAAAGGAGATACGCAGTATTTT	CAWSVRAGKGDTQYF
TRBV9	TRBJ2-2	few	NA	TGTGCCAGCAGCGTAGAACCCCTCCTAGGATCCGGGGAGCTGTTTTTT	CASSVEPLLGSGELFF
TRBV7-9	TRBJ1-3	few	TRBD1	TGTGCCAGCAGCTCTGGGACAGCGGCTGGAAACACCATATATTTT	CASSSGTAAGNTIYF
TRBV20-1	TRBJ2-7	many	NA	TGCAGTGCTAGGACGGGACGGTCCTACGAGCAGTACTTC	CSARTGRSYEQYF
TRBV30	TRBJ1-5	NA	NA	TGTGCCTGGAGTGAGGCGGTGGGGCCCCAGCATTTT	CAWSEAVGPQHF
TRBV3-1	TRBJ1-5	many	NA	TGTGCCAGCAGCCTACAGGGCCCCAATCAGCCCCAGCATTTT	CASSLQGPNQPQHF